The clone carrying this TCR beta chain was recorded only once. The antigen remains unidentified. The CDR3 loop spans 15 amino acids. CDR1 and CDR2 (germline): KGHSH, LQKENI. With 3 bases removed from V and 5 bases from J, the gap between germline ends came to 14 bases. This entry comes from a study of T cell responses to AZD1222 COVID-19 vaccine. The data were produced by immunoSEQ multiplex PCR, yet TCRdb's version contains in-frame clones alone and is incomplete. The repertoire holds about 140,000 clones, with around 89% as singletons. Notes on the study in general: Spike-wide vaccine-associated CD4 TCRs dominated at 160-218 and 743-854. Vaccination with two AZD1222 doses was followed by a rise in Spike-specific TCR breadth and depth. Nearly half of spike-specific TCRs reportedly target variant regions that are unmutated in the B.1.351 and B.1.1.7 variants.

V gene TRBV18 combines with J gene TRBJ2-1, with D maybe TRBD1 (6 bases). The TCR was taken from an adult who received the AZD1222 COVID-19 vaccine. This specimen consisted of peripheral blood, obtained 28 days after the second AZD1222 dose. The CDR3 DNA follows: TGTGCCAGCTCACCGTTAGGACAGCAACACAATGAGCAGTTCTTC. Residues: CASSPLGQQHNEQFF.